The clone carrying this TCR beta chain has a single count. The sequenced template was cDNA made from the entire isolated RNA. Assay used: immunoSEQ multiplex PCR; TCRdb lists only in-frame clones, some missing. The sample carries hundreds of thousands of clones, around 13% recorded once. CD45RO/CCR7/CD25/CD127/CD95/CD27 separated CD4+ naive, central memory, regulatory and stem cell-like memory cells by sorting. The data are from a study of beta chain features in type 1 diabetes. The ends were cut back, 0 bases at V and 1 base at J, with 9 bases in the middle. Germline CDR1 MNHNY, CDR2 SVGAGI (reference sequence). The CDR3 loop spans 15 amino acids.

The V and J genes are TRBV6-6 and TRBJ1-1; D unresolved. The sample taken for sequencing was naive CD4+ T cells from blood. The receptor comes from a man between 18 and 29 years old in good health. CDR3 region: CASSYSFRGNTEAFF. The CDR3 DNA sequence: TGTGCCAGCAGTTACTCGTTCCGGGGGAACACTGAAGCTTTCTTT.